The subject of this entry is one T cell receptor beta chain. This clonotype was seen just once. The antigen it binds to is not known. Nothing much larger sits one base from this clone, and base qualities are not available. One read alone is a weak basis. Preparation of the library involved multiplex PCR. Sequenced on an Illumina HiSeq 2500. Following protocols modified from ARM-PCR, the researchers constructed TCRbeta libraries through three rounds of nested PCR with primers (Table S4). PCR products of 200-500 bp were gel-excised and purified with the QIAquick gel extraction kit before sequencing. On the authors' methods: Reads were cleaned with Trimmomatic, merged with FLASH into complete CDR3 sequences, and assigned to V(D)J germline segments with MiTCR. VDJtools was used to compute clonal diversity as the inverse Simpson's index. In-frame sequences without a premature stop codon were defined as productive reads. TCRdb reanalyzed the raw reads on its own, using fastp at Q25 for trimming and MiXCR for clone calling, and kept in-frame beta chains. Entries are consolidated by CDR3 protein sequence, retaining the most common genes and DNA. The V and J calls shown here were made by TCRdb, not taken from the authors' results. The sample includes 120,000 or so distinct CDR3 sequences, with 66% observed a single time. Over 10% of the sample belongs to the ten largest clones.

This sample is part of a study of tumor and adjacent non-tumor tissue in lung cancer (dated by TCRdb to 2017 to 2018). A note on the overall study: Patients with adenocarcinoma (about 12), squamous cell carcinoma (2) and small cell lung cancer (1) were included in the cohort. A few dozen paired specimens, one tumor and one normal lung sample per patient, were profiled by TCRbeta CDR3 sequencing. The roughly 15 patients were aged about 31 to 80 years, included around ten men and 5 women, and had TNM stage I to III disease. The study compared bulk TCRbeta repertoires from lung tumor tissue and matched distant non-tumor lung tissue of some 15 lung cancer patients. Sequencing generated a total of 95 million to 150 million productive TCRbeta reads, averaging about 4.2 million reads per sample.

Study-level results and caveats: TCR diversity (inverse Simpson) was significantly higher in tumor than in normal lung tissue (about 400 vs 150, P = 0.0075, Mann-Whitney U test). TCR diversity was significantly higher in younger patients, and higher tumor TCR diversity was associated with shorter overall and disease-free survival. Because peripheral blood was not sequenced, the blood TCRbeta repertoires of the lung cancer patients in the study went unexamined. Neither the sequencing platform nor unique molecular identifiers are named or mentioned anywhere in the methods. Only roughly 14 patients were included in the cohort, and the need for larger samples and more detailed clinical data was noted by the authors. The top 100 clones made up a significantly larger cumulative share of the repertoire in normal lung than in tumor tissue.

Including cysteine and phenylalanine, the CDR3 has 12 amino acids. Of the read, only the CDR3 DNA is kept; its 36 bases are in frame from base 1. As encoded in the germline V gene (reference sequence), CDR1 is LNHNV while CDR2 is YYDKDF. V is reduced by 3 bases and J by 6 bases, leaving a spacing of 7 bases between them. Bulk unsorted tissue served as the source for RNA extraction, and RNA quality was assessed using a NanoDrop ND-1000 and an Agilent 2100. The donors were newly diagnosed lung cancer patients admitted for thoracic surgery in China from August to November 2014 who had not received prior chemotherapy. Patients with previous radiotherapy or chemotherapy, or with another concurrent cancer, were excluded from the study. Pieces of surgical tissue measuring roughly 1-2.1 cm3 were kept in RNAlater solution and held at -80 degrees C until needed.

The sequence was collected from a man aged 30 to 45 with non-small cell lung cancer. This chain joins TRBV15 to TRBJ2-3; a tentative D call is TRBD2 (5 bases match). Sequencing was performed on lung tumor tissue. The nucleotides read TGTGCCACCAGCAGCACTAGTGATACGCAGTATTTT. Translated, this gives CATSSTSDTQYF.